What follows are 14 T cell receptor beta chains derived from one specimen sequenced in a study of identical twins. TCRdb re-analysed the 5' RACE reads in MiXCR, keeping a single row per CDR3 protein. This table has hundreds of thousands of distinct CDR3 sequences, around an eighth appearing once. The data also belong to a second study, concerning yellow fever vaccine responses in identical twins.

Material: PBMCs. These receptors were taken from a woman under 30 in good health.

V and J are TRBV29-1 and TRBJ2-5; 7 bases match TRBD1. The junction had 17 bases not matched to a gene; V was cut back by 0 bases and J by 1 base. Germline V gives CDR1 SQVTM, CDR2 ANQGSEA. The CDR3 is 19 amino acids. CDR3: CSVEDPLTPGQIIQETQYF. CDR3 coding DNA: TGCAGCGTTGAAGATCCTTTGACCCCGGGACAGATAATCCAAGAGACCCAGTACTTC.

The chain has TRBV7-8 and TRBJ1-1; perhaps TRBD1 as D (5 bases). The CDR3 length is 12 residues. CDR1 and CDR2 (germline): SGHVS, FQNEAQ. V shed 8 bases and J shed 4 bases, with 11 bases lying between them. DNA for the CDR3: TGTGCCAGCGCGAATGGGGGCACTGAAGCTTTCTTT. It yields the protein CASANGGTEAFF.

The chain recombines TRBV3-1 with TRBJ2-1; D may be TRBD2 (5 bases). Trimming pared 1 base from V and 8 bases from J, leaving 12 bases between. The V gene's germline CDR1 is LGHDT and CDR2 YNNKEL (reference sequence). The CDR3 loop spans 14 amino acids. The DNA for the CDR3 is TGTGCCAGCAGCCAAGTACGGGGTCTGGATGAGCAGTTCTTC. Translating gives CASSQVRGLDEQFF.

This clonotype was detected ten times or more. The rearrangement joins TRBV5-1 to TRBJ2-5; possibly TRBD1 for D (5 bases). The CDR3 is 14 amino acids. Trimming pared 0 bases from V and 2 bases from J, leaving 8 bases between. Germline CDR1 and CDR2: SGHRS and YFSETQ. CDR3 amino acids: CASSLVGQQETQYF. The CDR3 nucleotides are TGCGCCAGCAGCTTGGTGGGGCAGCAAGAGACCCAGTACTTC.

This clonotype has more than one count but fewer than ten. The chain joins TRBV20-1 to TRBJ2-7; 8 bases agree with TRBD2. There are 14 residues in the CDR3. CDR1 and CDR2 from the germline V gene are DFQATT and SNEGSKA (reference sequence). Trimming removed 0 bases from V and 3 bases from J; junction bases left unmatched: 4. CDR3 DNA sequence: TGCAGTGCTAGAGACGTAGCGGGAATCTACGAGCAGTACTTC. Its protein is CSARDVAGIYEQYF.

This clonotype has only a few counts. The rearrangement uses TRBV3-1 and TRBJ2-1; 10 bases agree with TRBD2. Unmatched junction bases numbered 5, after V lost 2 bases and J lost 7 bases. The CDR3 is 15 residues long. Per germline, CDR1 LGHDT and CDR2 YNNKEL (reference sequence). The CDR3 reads CASSQTSGVLNEQFF. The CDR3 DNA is TGTGCCAGCAGCCAAACTAGCGGGGTATTGAATGAGCAGTTCTTC.

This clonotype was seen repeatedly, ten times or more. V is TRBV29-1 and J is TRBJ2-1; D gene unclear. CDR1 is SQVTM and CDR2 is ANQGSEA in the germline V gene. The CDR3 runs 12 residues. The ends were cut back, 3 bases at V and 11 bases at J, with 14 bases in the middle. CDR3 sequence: CSVEALLEQQFF. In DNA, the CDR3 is TGCAGCGTTGAGGCCTTACTTGAACAGCAGTTCTTC.

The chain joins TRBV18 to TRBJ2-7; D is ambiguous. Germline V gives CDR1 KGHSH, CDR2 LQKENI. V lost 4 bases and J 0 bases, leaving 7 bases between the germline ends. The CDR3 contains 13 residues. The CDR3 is CASSHGFSYEQYV. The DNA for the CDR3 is TGTGCCAGCTCACACGGGTTCTCCTACGAGCAGTACGTC.

CDR3 region: CATSDSPLNEQFF. The CDR3 DNA follows: TGTGCCACCAGTGATTCTCCCCTCAATGAGCAGTTCTTC. The chain recombines TRBV24-1 with TRBJ2-1; D ambiguous. The V gene's germline CDR1 is KGHDR and CDR2 SFDVKD. CDR3 length: 13 residues. The V end lost 2 bases, the J end lost 6 bases, and 7 bases lay between the germline ends.

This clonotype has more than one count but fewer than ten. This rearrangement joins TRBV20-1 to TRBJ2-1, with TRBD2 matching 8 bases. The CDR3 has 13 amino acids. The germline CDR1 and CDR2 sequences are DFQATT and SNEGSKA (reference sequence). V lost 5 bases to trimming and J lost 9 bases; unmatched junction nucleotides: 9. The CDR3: CSADRGGPVEQFF. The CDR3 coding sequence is TGCAGTGCTGACCGGGGGGGCCCCGTTGAGCAGTTCTTC.

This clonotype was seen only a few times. The CDR3 loop is CASSYSGKPAQYF. The CDR3 DNA reads as TGTGCCAGCAGTTACTCGGGCAAACCGGCCCAGTACTTC. The gene calls are TRBV6-5 and TRBJ2-5, with D uncertain. With 0 bases removed from V and 9 bases from J, the gap between germline ends came to 11 bases. Germline loops: CDR1 MNHEY, CDR2 SVGAGI. The length of the CDR3 is 13 residues.

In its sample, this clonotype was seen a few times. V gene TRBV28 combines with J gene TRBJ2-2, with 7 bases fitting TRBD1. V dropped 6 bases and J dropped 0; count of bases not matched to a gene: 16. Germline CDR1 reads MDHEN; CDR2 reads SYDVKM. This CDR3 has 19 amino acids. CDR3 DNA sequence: TGTGCCAGCAGGAAATCCCTAAAAAGGGGGCCCCCGAACACCGGGGAGCTGTTTTTT. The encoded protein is CASRKSLKRGPPNTGELFF.

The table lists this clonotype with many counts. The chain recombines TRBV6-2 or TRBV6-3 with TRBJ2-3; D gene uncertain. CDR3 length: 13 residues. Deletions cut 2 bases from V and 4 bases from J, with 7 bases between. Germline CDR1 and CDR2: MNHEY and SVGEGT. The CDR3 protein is CASSYPMPDTQYF. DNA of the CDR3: TGTGCCAGCAGTTACCCTATGCCAGATACGCAGTATTTT.

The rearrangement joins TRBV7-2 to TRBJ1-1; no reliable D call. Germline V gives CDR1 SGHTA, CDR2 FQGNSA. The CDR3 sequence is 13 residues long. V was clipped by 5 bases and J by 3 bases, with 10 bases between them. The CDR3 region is CASSTTHYTEAFF. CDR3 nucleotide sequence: TGTGCCAGCAGCACCACCCATTACACTGAAGCTTTCTTT.